This TCR beta chain is from a study of neurological immune-mediated disorders. Whole-study findings and limits: CDR3 amino acid sequences found in expanded clones were never shared across subjects, suggesting private repertoires in all groups. HTLV-1-associated myelopathy showed the most TCR clonal expansion; multiple sclerosis the least, below healthy controls.

A 10-nucleotide random UMI tagged transcripts in template-switch 5'RACE cDNA synthesis. TCRdb recomputed calls from the 5' RACE reads with MiXCR, one row per CDR3 protein. The table has about 50,000 distinct CDR3 sequences, about 9.3% seen once. V was shortened by 5 bases and J by 1 base, with 11 bases between the two germline ends. This CDR3 has 13 amino acids. Germline-derived CDR1 and CDR2 are DFQATT and SNEGSKA (reference sequence). There are many counts of this clonotype. Its specificity is not known. The receptor's source is a man between 65 and 85 years old with HTLV-1-associated myelopathy (HAM/TSP). The chain is built from TRBV20-1 and TRBJ1-1, with a tentative D call TRBD1 (6 bases). The sequenced material came from PBMCs. CDR3 in DNA: TGCAGTGCTGGGGGCCAGTGGAACACTGAAGCTTTCTTT. It translates to CSAGGQWNTEAFF.